This passage covers 25 T cell receptor beta chains from one sample sequenced in a study of identical twins. TCRdb re-called the 5' RACE reads with MiXCR, one entry per CDR3 protein. The data hold around 680,000 distinct CDR3 sequences, with more than 6.5% observed a single time. The same data also contributed to another study, on yellow fever vaccine responses in identical twins.

Material for sequencing was PBMCs. These receptors originate from a woman between 18 and 30 years old in good health.

This chain links TRBV6-2 or TRBV6-3 with TRBJ2-1; TRBD2 agrees at 10 bases. The CDR3 spans 14 residues. The junction had 8 bases not matched to a gene; V was cut back by 10 bases and J by 5 bases. Per germline, CDR1 MNHEY and CDR2 SVGEGT. CDR3 amino acids: CATLRTSGNNEQFF. DNA for the CDR3: TGTGCCACCCTGCGGACTAGCGGCAACAATGAGCAGTTCTTC.

This clonotype was seen a few times. This sequence joins TRBV12-3 or TRBV12-4 and TRBJ2-2; 7 bases align to TRBD1. Unmatched junction bases numbered 4, after V lost 4 bases and J lost 2 bases. The CDR3 length is 15 residues. The CDR3 here is CASSSGTENTGELFF. In DNA, the CDR3 is TGTGCCAGCAGTTCCGGGACAGAAAACACCGGGGAGCTGTTTTTT.

The V and J genes are TRBV29-1 and TRBJ2-7; tentative D call: TRBD2 (5 bases). This CDR3 has 12 residues. Looked up from germline, CDR1 is SQVTM and CDR2 is ANQGSEA. V was pared by 7 bases and J by 3 bases, with 13 bases between. The chain's CDR3 is CSAAAGFYEQYF. The CDR3, as DNA: TGCAGCGCTGCGGCGGGTTTCTACGAGCAGTACTTC.

This clonotype was picked up a small number of times. The genes are TRBV7-9 and TRBJ2-4; 9 bases match TRBD1. CDR1 SEHNR and CDR2 FQNEAQ come from the germline V gene (reference sequence). Germline trimming cut 1 base from V and 3 bases from J; bases unmatched to any gene: 7. The CDR3 contains 17 residues. CDR3 DNA: TGTGCCAGCAGCTTAGTAGGTACAGGGGGCGGCAAAAACATTCAGTACTTC. This sequence encodes CASSLVGTGGGKNIQYF.

This sequence joins TRBV15 and TRBJ2-1; 9 bases are shared with TRBD2. CDR3 size: 16 residues. With 4 bases clipped from V and 6 bases from J, the junction kept 10 bases outside the gene matches. Per the germline V gene, CDR1 is LNHNV and CDR2 is YYDKDF (reference sequence). CDR3 DNA: TGTGCCACCAGCACCGGTTCTAGCGGGAAGGGCAATGAGCAGTTCTTC. This gives the protein CATSTGSSGKGNEQFF.

This chain links TRBV7-2 with TRBJ1-1; unclear D gene. The CDR3 totals 13 residues. V was trimmed by 1 base and J by 3 bases, leaving 6 bases between them. Germline-derived CDR1 and CDR2 are SGHTA and FQGNSA. For the CDR3, the DNA is TGTGCCAGCAGCTTAGGGCTTGACACTGAAGCTTTCTTT. Translated, it gives CASSLGLDTEAFF. Variable domain in full (rest from reference TRBV7-2 and TRBJ1-1): GAGVSQSPSNKVTEKGKDVELRCDPISGHTALYWYRQSLGQGLEFLIYFQGNSAPDKSGLPSDRFSAERTGGSVSTLTIQRTQQEDSAVYLCASSLGLDTEAFFGQGTRLTVV.

A few counts support this clonotype. The genes are TRBV15 and TRBJ2-1, with D perhaps matching TRBD2 (6 bases). Germline CDR1 reads LNHNV; CDR2 reads YYDKDF (reference sequence). V lost 1 base and J 10 bases, leaving 17 bases between the germline ends. CDR3 length equals 15 residues. The CDR3 coding sequence is TGTGCCACCAGCAGAGGGGGGGACCCCCCTCGGGAGCAGTTCTTC. Its translation: CATSRGGDPPREQFF. The variable domain in full, completed from reference TRBV15 and TRBJ2-1, reads DAMVIQNPRYQVTQFGKPVTLSCSQTLNHNVMYWYQQKSSQAPKLLFHYYDKDFNNEADTPDNFQSRRPNTSFCFLDIRSPGLGDTAMYLCATSRGGDPPREQFFGPGTRLTVL.

The rearrangement links TRBV2 to TRBJ2-3, with D possibly TRBD1 on 7 matching bases. The CDR3 sequence is 18 residues long. Per the germline V gene, CDR1 is SNHLY and CDR2 is FYNNEI. CDR3 amino acids: CTLSPAGGPFSSTDTQYF. As DNA, the CDR3 is TGTACCCTCAGCCCCGCAGGGGGGCCCTTTTCTAGCACAGATACGCAGTATTTT.

This clonotype was observed a few times. V is TRBV30 and J is TRBJ2-1, with 9 bases that match TRBD2. J lost 7 bases, V lost 3 bases, and 7 bases had no gene match. The germline V gene encodes CDR1 GTSNPN and CDR2 SVGIG (reference sequence). This CDR3 contains 14 residues. CDR3 region: CAWSPPGLANEQFF. DNA for the CDR3: TGTGCCTGGAGCCCCCCCGGACTAGCGAATGAGCAGTTCTTC.

This rearrangement joins TRBV28 to TRBJ2-7, with 12 bases fitting TRBD1. V gave up 6 bases and J gave up 4 bases; unmatched junction bases: 10. Germline values: CDR1 MDHEN, CDR2 SYDVKM. CDR3 size: 16 residues. The CDR3 here is CASRSSGTGGLYEQYF. CDR3 coding DNA: TGTGCCAGCAGATCCTCCGGGACAGGGGGCCTTTACGAGCAGTACTTC.

Remarks on this clonotype: A much more abundant neighbour one base away suggests this may be a read error. V gene TRBV5-1 combines with J gene TRBJ2-1, with 7 bases identical to TRBD1. Germline V CDR1 and CDR2: SGHRS, YFSETQ. With V trimmed by 4 bases and J by 5 bases, 9 bases remained unmatched. The CDR3 consists of 15 residues. As DNA, the CDR3 is TGCGCCAGCAGCCGGGACAGAACGTTTCACAATGAGCAGTTCTTC. Translating it yields CASSRDRTFHNEQFF.

This clonotype has only a few counts. The CDR3 bases are TGTGCCAGTGCGGGGGGTTTGTACAATGAGCAGTTCTTC. The encoded protein is CASAGGLYNEQFF. V and J are TRBV19 and TRBJ2-1, with TRBD2 matching over 8 bases. This CDR3 spans 13 amino acids. CDR1 is LNHDA, CDR2 SQIVND, per germline (reference sequence). The trim removed 8 bases at V and 4 bases at J, leaving 4 bases unmatched.

This clonotype was seen a handful of times. The V gene is TRBV2, the J gene TRBJ2-1; 7 bases are a match to TRBD2. There are 15 residues in the CDR3. V shed 6 bases, J shed 7 bases, and the junction held 12 bases outside the gene matches. Looked up from germline, CDR1 is SNHLY and CDR2 is FYNNEI. CDR3: CASSNGGRESNEQFF. Here the CDR3 DNA reads TGTGCCAGCAGCAACGGTGGGCGGGAGTCGAATGAGCAGTTCTTC. Looking up the rest from reference TRBV2 and TRBJ2-1 gives the full variable domain: EPEVTQTPSHQVTQMGQEVILRCVPISNHLYFYWYRQILGQKVEFLVSFYNNEISEKSEIFDDQFSVERPDGSNFTLKIRSTKLEDSAMYFCASSNGGRESNEQFFGPGTRLTVL.

This clonotype was recorded at least ten times. V is TRBV5-1 and J is TRBJ2-7; TRBD1 might be the D (5 bases). V lost 4 bases and J lost 4, with 12 bases in between. In germline, CDR1 is SGHRS, CDR2 YFSETQ. The CDR3 runs 13 residues. The CDR3 DNA sequence: TGCGCCAGCAGCGTGGACATTCAGTACGAGCAGTACTTC. The encoded protein is CASSVDIQYEQYF.

This clonotype was counted ten times or more. The chain couples TRBV12-3 or TRBV12-4 to TRBJ2-2; D might be TRBD2 (6 bases). Deletions cut 6 bases from V and 4 bases from J, with 9 bases between. The length of the CDR3 is 13 residues. Here the CDR3 DNA reads TGTGCCAGCAGGGAGCGGGTCACCGGGGAGCTGTTTTTT. Residues: CASRERVTGELFF.

This clonotype has just a few counts. The chain uses TRBV5-5 and TRBJ2-7, with no clear D. Germline V gene sequence: CDR1 SGHKS, CDR2 YYEKEE (reference sequence). The CDR3 is 12 residues long. V lost 4 bases, J lost 3 bases, and 8 bases lay in between. CDR3 region: CASSADVYEQYF. The CDR3, as DNA: TGTGCCAGCAGCGCGGACGTCTACGAGCAGTACTTC. The full variable domain, completed using reference TRBV5-5 and TRBJ2-7, is DAGVTQSPTHLIKTRGQQVTLRCSPISGHKSVSWYQQVLGQGPQFIFQYYEKEERGRGNFPDRFSARQFPNYSSELNVNALLLGDSALYLCASSADVYEQYFGPGTRLTVT.

This rearrangement joins TRBV7-9 to TRBJ2-7; weak D call: TRBD2 (6 bases). The CDR3 sequence is 16 residues long. Germline V gene lookup returns CDR1 SEHNR and CDR2 FQNEAQ (reference sequence). Trimming took 5 bases from V and 2 from J, leaving 19 bases between them. The CDR3 DNA sequence: TGTGCCAGCAGCCCTGCTGAGGGACTGGGCACCTACGAGCAGTACTTC. Translated: CASSPAEGLGTYEQYF.

This clonotype appeared many times. The chain is built from TRBV12-3 or TRBV12-4 and TRBJ1-6; D perhaps matches TRBD1 (5 bases). V lost 1 base and J 6 bases, leaving 13 bases between the germline ends. This CDR3 has 16 amino acids. This CDR3 is CASSLETGTGNSPLHF. CDR3 nucleotides: TGTGCCAGCAGTTTAGAGACCGGGACGGGTAATTCACCCCTCCACTTT.

The chain employs TRBV15 and TRBJ1-2; 8 bases are shared with TRBD1. The CDR3 loop spans 14 amino acids. Trimming removed 4 bases from V and 11 bases from J; junction bases left unmatched: 12. The germline CDR1 and CDR2 sequences are LNHNV and YYDKDF (reference sequence). CDR3 residues: CATSKYRGNLAYTF. The CDR3 nucleotides are TGTGCCACCAGCAAATACAGGGGGAACTTGGCTTACACCTTC.

This clonotype showed up just a few times. This chain links TRBV12-3 or TRBV12-4 with TRBJ2-2; 9 bases line up with TRBD2. The ends lost 7 bases at V and 4 bases at J; junction bases unmatched: 13. The CDR3 spans 17 residues. The CDR3 coding sequence is TGTGCCAGCATTCCCCGCGGAATAGCGGGAGCCACCGGGGAGCTGTTTTTT. Translated: CASIPRGIAGATGELFF.

In the case of this clonotype: A junction boundary mismatches the germline segment, possibly from a read error. The chain uses TRBV7-2 and TRBJ2-5; 9 bases agree with TRBD1. CDR3 length equals 13 residues. In germline, CDR1 is SGHTA, CDR2 FQGNSA. The CDR3 loop is CASIGQGQGTQYF. The CDR3 DNA reads TGTGCCAGCATCGGACAGGGGCAAGGGACCCAGTACTTC.

This sequence joins TRBV12-3 or TRBV12-4 and TRBJ2-5; maybe TRBD2 (6 bases). V was cut by 6 bases and J by 4 bases, with 12 bases left in between. This CDR3 contains 13 residues. The CDR3 reads CASRTLGGETQYF. The DNA for the CDR3 is TGTGCCAGCAGGACGCTCGGGGGAGAGACCCAGTACTTC.

With regard to this clonotype: An end of the junction differs from the germline gene, which may be a read error. This CDR3 is CSTRRGPEVQFF. CDR3 nucleotide sequence: TGCAGTACTAGGCGGGGCCCTGAGGTGCAGTTCTTC. The chain combines TRBV20-1 with TRBJ2-1; possibly TRBD2 for D (6 bases). Germline-derived CDR1 and CDR2 are DFQATT and SNEGSKA (reference sequence). CDR3 size: 12 residues.

The V call is TRBV14, the J call TRBJ2-1; tentatively, D is TRBD1 (6 bases). Germline-derived CDR1 and CDR2 are SGHDN and FVKESK. V was cut by 1 base and J by 2 bases, with 12 bases left in between. This CDR3 has 16 amino acids. CDR3 protein: CASSQVVRGTYNEQFF. The CDR3 region has the DNA TGTGCCAGCAGCCAAGTAGTAAGGGGGACCTACAATGAGCAGTTCTTC.

V is TRBV5-1 and J is TRBJ2-2, with D hard to call. The ends were cut back, 0 bases at V and 6 bases at J, with 9 bases in the middle. Germline CDR1 reads SGHRS; CDR2 reads YFSETQ. The CDR3 is made up of 14 amino acids. The CDR3 region is CASSLEQYPGELFF. The CDR3 DNA follows: TGCGCCAGCAGCTTGGAACAGTACCCCGGGGAGCTGTTTTTT. The entire variable domain, with the rest obtained from reference TRBV5-1 and TRBJ2-2, is as follows: KAGVTQTPRYLIKTRGQQVTLSCSPISGHRSVSWYQQTPGQGLQFLFEYFSETQRNKGNFPGRFSGRQFSNSRSEMNVSTLELGDSALYLCASSLEQYPGELFFGEGSRLTVL.